These 6 T cell receptor beta chains came from one sample sequenced in a study of beta chain features in type 1 diabetes. The whole isolated RNA underwent reverse transcription, so sequencing captured expressed TCRB transcripts. The repertoire was sequenced with immunoSEQ multiplex PCR; TCRdb's copy has only in-frame clones and lacks some. The profile covers nearly 700,000 clones, with 13% appearing a single time and 0.022% taken by the ten largest. Notes on the study in general: Moderately but significantly shorter TCRB CDR3s were found in Type 1 diabetes patients in all four CD4+ subsets.

These receptors have no identified antigens. Sequencing was performed on naive CD4+ T cells from blood. The receptors were sampled from a man between 18 and 35 years old with type 1 diabetes.

The chain carries TRBV7-9 and TRBJ2-1; 11 nucleotides line up with TRBD2. CDR1 SEHNR and CDR2 FQNEAQ come from the germline V gene (reference sequence). The CDR3 is 15 residues long. Trimming at V came to 5 bases and at J to 6 bases, leaving 6 bases not matched to a gene. The CDR3 DNA follows: TGTGCCAGCAGCCTACTAGCGGGGGCAGGCAATGAGCAGTTCTTC. Translating gives CASSLLAGAGNEQFF.

V is TRBV4-1 and J is TRBJ1-6; 11 bases align to TRBD1. J lost 10 bases, V lost 4 bases, and 6 bases had no gene match. CDR3 size: 15 residues. Germline values: CDR1 MGHRA, CDR2 YSYEKL. DNA for the CDR3: TGCGCCAGCAGCCGTGGACAGGGGGCCGGATCACCCCTCCACTTT. It is translated as CASSRGQGAGSPLHF.

This clone came up a few times. The chain employs TRBV5-1 and TRBJ2-2; D gene unclear. The germline V gene encodes CDR1 SGHRS and CDR2 YFSETQ. There are 12 residues in the CDR3. Trimming removed 7 bases at V and 2 bases at J, with 6 bases between. The CDR3 spells CASGFNTGELFF. The CDR3 nucleotides are TGCGCCAGCGGATTCAACACCGGGGAGCTGTTTTTT.

The J gene is TRBJ2-3, the V gene TRBV14; D is unclear. The CDR3 length is 13 residues. Germline V gene lookup returns CDR1 SGHDN and CDR2 FVKESK. V dropped 2 bases and J dropped 5 bases, with 8 bases sitting between them. This CDR3 reads CASSQRVIDTQYF. In DNA, the CDR3 is TGTGCCAGCAGCCAAAGGGTAATAGATACGCAGTATTTT.

The gene calls are TRBV27 and TRBJ1-6, with D maybe TRBD1 (6 bases). Deletions cut 4 bases from V and 8 bases from J, with 12 bases between. Germline CDR1 and CDR2: MNHEY and SMNVEV (reference sequence). This CDR3 has 14 amino acids. Written as DNA, the CDR3 is TGTGCCAGCAGTTCACAGGGTAGGGATTCACCCCTCCACTTT. Its protein is CASSSQGRDSPLHF.

This clone was picked up a small number of times. The rearrangement uses TRBV15 and TRBJ2-7; tentatively, D is TRBD1 (6 bases). V shed 2 bases and J shed 0 bases, with 8 bases lying between them. The CDR3 extends over 14 amino acids. CDR1 LNHNV and CDR2 YYDKDF come from the germline V gene (reference sequence). The DNA of the CDR3 is TGTGCCACCAGCAGAAGACAGGCCTCCTACGAGCAGTACTTC. Translation gives CATSRRQASYEQYF.